Following are 8 T cell receptor beta chains from one sample sequenced in a study of T cell responses to AZD1222 COVID-19 vaccine. Only in-frame clones appear in the TCRdb table, and some are missing; sequencing was by immunoSEQ multiplex PCR. The table has some 190,000 clones, roughly nine tenths seen once; the top ten hold approximately 6.9%. This material consisted of peripheral blood, taken on day 0 of AZD1222 vaccination. Source of these receptors: an adult in good health.

The chain carries TRBV20-1 and TRBJ2-5; the D gene is possibly TRBD2 (5 bases). Germline V gives CDR1 DFQATT, CDR2 SNEGSKA (reference sequence). The length of the CDR3 is 11 residues. In DNA, the CDR3 is TGCAGCCGGGGAGAAACGGAGACCCAGTACTTC. The encoded protein is CSRGETETQYF.

This clone was seen once. The chain links TRBV19 to TRBJ2-7; tentative D call: TRBD2 (6 bases). V was clipped by 2 bases and J by 1 base, with 12 bases between them. Germline V gives CDR1 LNHDA, CDR2 SQIVND (reference sequence). This CDR3 has 15 amino acids. This CDR3 is CASSIRGEESYEQYF. DNA for the CDR3: TGTGCCAGTAGTATACGAGGGGAGGAATCCTACGAGCAGTACTTC.

This chain links TRBV19 with TRBJ1-3; TRBD1 agrees at 7 bases. V trimming: 3 bases; J trimming: 4 bases; junction bases outside the gene matches: 12. The CDR3 consists of 17 residues. Germline V gives CDR1 LNHDA, CDR2 SQIVND (reference sequence). The CDR3 region has the DNA TGTGCCAGTAGTATCTACTCTCCGGGACAGAAAGGAAACACCATATATTTT. This sequence encodes CASSIYSPGQKGNTIYF.

The genes are TRBV13 and TRBJ2-3; 8 nucleotides line up with TRBD1. The J segment lost 3 bases and the V segment lost 1 base, leaving 3 bases of the junction unmatched. The germline CDR1 and CDR2 sequences are PRHDT and FYEKMQ (reference sequence). The CDR3 runs 15 residues. The CDR3 reads CASSLETGDTDTQYF. CDR3 DNA sequence: TGTGCCAGCAGCTTAGAGACAGGGGATACAGATACGCAGTATTTT.

The rearrangement links TRBV7-2 to TRBJ1-1; no firm D call. The V end was cut by 1 base, the J end by 3 bases, with 9 bases between. There are 14 residues in the CDR3. The germline V gene encodes CDR1 SGHTA and CDR2 FQGNSA. This chain's CDR3 is CASSLVSWDTEAFF. DNA of the CDR3: TGTGCCAGCAGCTTAGTATCGTGGGACACTGAAGCTTTCTTT.

The CDR3 DNA sequence: TGTGCCAGCAGCTTAGTTGAGACAGGGCCTGCGAACACTGAAGCTTTCTTT. Amino acids: CASSLVETGPANTEAFF. This chain connects TRBV11-2 to TRBJ1-1; 7 nucleotides agree with TRBD1. The CDR3 has 17 amino acids. Germline V CDR1 and CDR2: SGHAT, FQNNGV. Trimming at V came to 1 base and at J to 1 base, leaving 9 bases not matched to a gene.

This chain uses TRBV4-3 with TRBJ2-7; 11 nucleotides align to TRBD1. This CDR3 has 14 amino acids. Germline assignment: CDR1 LGHNA and CDR2 YSLEER. Trimming cost V 1 base and J 5 bases; bases outside gene matches: 1. CDR3 bases: TGCGCCAGCAGCCAAGGGGGACAGGGGGACGAGCAGTACTTC. Translation: CASSQGGQGDEQYF.

The chain joins TRBV5-6 to TRBJ1-3; 7 bases are shared with TRBD1. V was pared by 4 bases and J by 0 bases, with 4 bases of the junction left unmatched. CDR3 length: 15 amino acids. Germline CDR1 and CDR2: SGHDT and YYEEEE. The CDR3 DNA is TGTGCCAGCAGCGGGGGACAGCTCTCTGGAAACACCATATATTTT. It codes for CASSGGQLSGNTIYF.